The clone carrying this T cell receptor (beta chain) occurred many times. What it binds is not known. This specimen comes from a study of T cells in Graves' hyperthyroidism and ophthalmopathy. Study information: It was at initial diagnosis, before any treatment, that peripheral blood was collected. Overall study results and limits: The model identified upcoming ophthalmopathy a median 6.5 months ahead of onset.

CDR1 is MGHDK, CDR2 SYGVNS, per germline. V dropped 0 bases and J dropped 4 bases, with 7 bases sitting between them. The CDR3 is 14 residues long. TCR beta CDR3 sequences were amplified from RNA transcripts. HTBI primers drove first-round RT-PCR of the TCR CDR3. TCRdb itself ran the multiplex PCR reads through MiXCR, one entry per CDR3 protein. The table shows 450,000 to 550,000 distinct CDR3 sequences, with around 22% occurring only once. J is TRBJ1-5 and V is TRBV25-1, with D hard to call. The specimen was blood. The receptor comes from a woman aged 30 to 39 with Graves' ophthalmopathy. CDR3 in amino acids: CASSEYLENQPQHF. The CDR3 DNA reads TGTGCCAGCAGTGAATATCTAGAGAATCAGCCCCAGCATTTT.